These 6 T cell receptor beta chains were sequenced from one sample in a study of CD8+ T cells in alopecia areata. RNA was isolated and reverse transcribed to cDNA, the sequencing template. TCRdb keeps only in-frame clones here, not all; method: immunoSEQ multiplex PCR. The table records 90,000 to 130,000 clones, about 60% of them present only once. Described treatment: oral pan-JAK inhibitor, 5-10 mg twice daily. The sequenced sample was CD8+ T cells sorted from blood, obtained at week 24, from a patient treated with tofacitinib. Receptor source: a human donor with alopecia areata.

The chain is built from TRBV29-1 and TRBJ1-1; weak D call: TRBD1 (5 bases). Trimming shortened V by 1 base and J by 8 bases, and 8 bases separated the two germline ends. The V gene's germline CDR1 is SQVTM and CDR2 ANQGSEA. The CDR3 covers 11 residues. The CDR3 DNA reads TGCAGCGTTGAAGGGCAGGGCGAAGCTTTCTTT. As protein: CSVEGQGEAFF.

CDR3 bases: TGTGCCAGCAGCACAGGGCTAGCGGGGTTACCCTACGAGCAGTACTTC. This codes for CASSTGLAGLPYEQYF. This chain joins TRBV7-9 and TRBJ2-7, with 9 bases fitting TRBD2. The germline gives CDR1 SEHNR, CDR2 FQNEAQ (reference sequence). This CDR3 is 16 amino acids long. Germline trimming cut 5 bases from V and 2 bases from J; bases unmatched to any gene: 10.

On this clone: One end of the junction does not line up with germline, which may come from a read error. This rearrangement joins TRBV7-7 to TRBJ2-2; either TRBD1 or TRBD2 may supply D (5 bases each). The germline V gene encodes CDR1 SSHAT and CDR2 FNYEAQ (reference sequence). The CDR3 sequence is 17 residues long. The CDR3 region is CASSLTTVRGDTGELFF. In nucleotides, the CDR3 is TGTGCTAGCAGCTTAACGACCGTCCGAGGGGACACCGGGGAGCTGTTTTTT.

This sequence joins TRBV7-9 and TRBJ2-1, with 11 bases that match TRBD2. The germline CDR1 and CDR2 sequences are SEHNR and FQNEAQ (reference sequence). The V and J ends lost 3 bases and 10 bases, in that order; junction bases with no gene match: 8. The CDR3 runs to 15 residues. CDR3 in DNA: TGTGCCAGCAGCTTTTTCGATAGCGGGGGGGCGGAGCAGTTCTTC. Amino acids: CASSFFDSGGAEQFF.

V is TRBV30 and J is TRBJ2-7; possibly TRBD2 for D (6 bases). CDR3 length: 16 residues. V lost 3 bases and J 3 bases, leaving 21 bases between the germline ends. CDR1 GTSNPN and CDR2 SVGIG come from the germline V gene (reference sequence). Written as DNA, the CDR3 is TGTGCCTGGAGAGGACGTAGGAGGGATAAAGACTACGAGCAGTACTTC. Its protein is CAWRGRRRDKDYEQYF.

The CDR3 loop is CASKDGQGGQPQHF. The DNA of the CDR3 is TGTGCCAGCAAGGATGGACAGGGTGGTCAGCCCCAGCATTTT. The chain recombines TRBV6-5 with TRBJ1-5; 8 bases agree with TRBD1. The germline V gene encodes CDR1 MNHEY and CDR2 SVGAGI. After removal of 7 bases from V and 6 bases from J, the junction contained 8 bases not matched to a gene. The CDR3 consists of 14 residues.